This paragraph covers one TCR beta chain sequence. Original data processing: Amplification of reference gene primers provided the estimated nucleated cell counts. Assay used: immunoSEQ multiplex PCR; TCRdb lists only in-frame clones, some missing. That table gives V, J and clone size, and the DNA gave D and trimming. This table has tens of thousands of clones, about nine tenths appearing once. This sample was taken from a study of blood T cell repertoires in COVID-19. Study overall: Material from acute and convalescent COVID-19 was sourced from the United States, Italy and Spain. From T cells, B-cell-depleted T cells, or PBMCs came the material, which was cDNA or gDNA.

The germline CDR1 and CDR2 sequences are SEHNR and FQNEAQ (reference sequence). Trimming removed 4 bases from V and 7 bases from J; junction bases left unmatched: 4. The CDR3 has 14 residues. This chain links TRBV7-9 with TRBJ2-2; 9 bases are shared with TRBD1. This TCR derives from a human donor in a cohort sampled during active COVID-19. The donor label of this sample is uncertain. Sequenced material: peripheral blood. The CDR3 DNA reads TGTGCCAGCAGCTCCGACAGGGGGGTCGGGGAGCTGTTTTTT. Its translation: CASSSDRGVGELFF.